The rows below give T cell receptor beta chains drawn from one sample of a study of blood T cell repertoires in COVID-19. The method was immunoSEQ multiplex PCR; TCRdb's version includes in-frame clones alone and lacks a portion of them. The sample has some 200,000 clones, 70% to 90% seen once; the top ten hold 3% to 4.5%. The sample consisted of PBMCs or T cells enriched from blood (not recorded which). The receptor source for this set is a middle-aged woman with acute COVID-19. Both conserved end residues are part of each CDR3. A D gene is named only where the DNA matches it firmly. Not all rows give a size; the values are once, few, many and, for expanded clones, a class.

CDR3 protein: CASSHGALTPTGELFF; CDR3 DNA: TGTGCCAGTAGCCATGGGGCACTAACCCCGACCGGGGAGCTGTTTTTT; D gene: -; J gene: TRBJ2-2; V gene: TRBV19; clone size: -
CDR3 protein: CASSPTVSSNSPLHF; CDR3 DNA: TGTGCCAGCAGTCCCACAGTTTCGTCTAATTCACCCCTCCACTTT; D gene: -; J gene: TRBJ1-6; V gene: TRBV27; clone size: -
CDR3 protein: CASSPSDRAQYF; CDR3 DNA: TGTGCCAGCAGCCCTTCGGACAGGGCGCAGTACTTC; D gene: TRBD1; J gene: TRBJ2-7; V gene: TRBV7-9; clone size: -
CDR3 protein: CASSYSRTGRGNTIYF; CDR3 DNA: TGTGCCAGCAGTTACTCACGGACAGGGCGAGGAAACACCATATATTTT; D gene: TRBD1; J gene: TRBJ1-3; V gene: TRBV6-5; clone size: -
CDR3 protein: CASSQGTSGGSEQFF; CDR3 DNA: TGTGCCAGCAGCCAGGGGACTAGCGGGGGGAGTGAGCAGTTCTTC; D gene: TRBD2; J gene: TRBJ2-1; V gene: TRBV7-8; clone size: -
CDR3 protein: CASSPSFEGAGYTF; CDR3 DNA: TGTGCCAGCAGTCCCTCGTTCGAAGGGGCGGGGTACACCTTC; D gene: -; J gene: TRBJ1-2; V gene: TRBV27; clone size: -
CDR3 protein: CASSKTTSSGGPPYEQYF; CDR3 DNA: TGTGCCAGCAGCAAGACCACCTCTAGCGGGGGTCCTCCCTACGAGCAGTACTTC; D gene: TRBD2; J gene: TRBJ2-7; V gene: TRBV7-9; clone size: once
CDR3 protein: CASSATTGGNEQFF; CDR3 DNA: TGTGCCAGCAGTGCTACGACTGGGGGGAATGAGCAGTTCTTC; D gene: -; J gene: TRBJ2-1; V gene: TRBV2; clone size: -
CDR3 protein: CASSQDRGGQPQHF; CDR3 DNA: TGCGCCAGCAGCCAAGATCGGGGTGGCCAGCCCCAGCATTTT; D gene: -; J gene: TRBJ1-5; V gene: TRBV4-1; clone size: -
CDR3 protein: CASSLESGGAISYEQYF; CDR3 DNA: TGCGCCAGCAGCTTGGAAAGCGGGGGGGCCATTTCCTACGAGCAGTACTTC; D gene: TRBD2; J gene: TRBJ2-7; V gene: TRBV5-1; clone size: -
CDR3 protein: CASSLGQGGNTEAFF; CDR3 DNA: TGTGCCAGCAGCTTAGGACAGGGGGGGAACACTGAAGCTTTCTTT; D gene: TRBD1; J gene: TRBJ1-1; V gene: TRBV7-6; clone size: -
CDR3 protein: CASSPILGGSYEQFF; CDR3 DNA: TGTGCCAGCAGCCCCATTTTGGGAGGGAGCTATGAGCAGTTCTTC; D gene: TRBD2; J gene: TRBJ2-1; V gene: TRBV7-2; clone size: -
CDR3 protein: CAISEGGRGIYTEAFF; CDR3 DNA: TGTGCCATCAGCGAAGGGGGGAGGGGGATATACACTGAAGCTTTCTTT; D gene: -; J gene: TRBJ1-1; V gene: TRBV10-3; clone size: once
CDR3 protein: CASSFGPGGGKETQYF; CDR3 DNA: TGCGCCAGCAGCTTCGGCCCCGGCGGGGGGAAGGAGACCCAGTACTTC; D gene: TRBD2; J gene: TRBJ2-5; V gene: TRBV5-1; clone size: -
CDR3 protein: CSVGYRATNEKLFF; CDR3 DNA: TGCAGCGTTGGATACAGGGCAACTAATGAAAAACTGTTTTTT; D gene: -; J gene: TRBJ1-4; V gene: TRBV29-1; clone size: -
CDR3 protein: CASSIRGFQGLGKNTIYF; CDR3 DNA: TGTGCCAGTAGTATCCGGGGGTTTCAAGGATTGGGGAAGAACACCATATATTTT; D gene: -; J gene: TRBJ1-3; V gene: TRBV19; clone size: -
CDR3 protein: CATSDPGTGGPQSYTF; CDR3 DNA: TGTGCCACCAGTGATCCAGGGACAGGGGGCCCCCAAAGCTACACCTTC; D gene: TRBD1; J gene: TRBJ1-2; V gene: TRBV24-1; clone size: -
CDR3 protein: CAWSVNSLNTEAFF; CDR3 DNA: TGTGCCTGGAGTGTGAACAGCTTGAACACTGAAGCTTTCTTT; D gene: -; J gene: TRBJ1-1; V gene: TRBV30; clone size: -
CDR3 protein: CASSLDEAAEAFF; CDR3 DNA: TGTGCCAGCAGCTTAGATGAGGCAGCCGAAGCTTTCTTT; D gene: -; J gene: TRBJ1-1; V gene: TRBV11-2; clone size: -
CDR3 protein: CASSIPRGDSYEQYF; CDR3 DNA: TGTGCCAGTAGTATACCGCGGGGCGACTCCTACGAGCAGTACTTC; D gene: -; J gene: TRBJ2-7; V gene: TRBV19; clone size: -
CDR3 protein: CASSIKNTEAFF; CDR3 DNA: TGCGCCAGCAGCATAAAGAACACTGAAGCTTTCTTT; D gene: -; J gene: TRBJ1-1; V gene: TRBV5-1; clone size: -
CDR3 protein: CASSALGSNTEAFF; CDR3 DNA: TGTGCCAGCAGCGCCCTAGGATCGAACACTGAAGCTTTCTTT; D gene: -; J gene: TRBJ1-1; V gene: TRBV9; clone size: -
CDR3 protein: CASTGQARGEKLFF; CDR3 DNA: TGTGCCAGCACCGGACAGGCCAGGGGTGAAAAACTGTTTTTT; D gene: TRBD1; J gene: TRBJ1-4; V gene: TRBV3-1/TRBV3-2; clone size: -
CDR3 protein: CASSRVLAYGYTF; CDR3 DNA: TGTGCCAGTAGTAGGGTCCTAGCCTATGGCTACACCTTC; D gene: -; J gene: TRBJ1-2; V gene: TRBV19; clone size: -
CDR3 protein: CASSQGRDRAYF; CDR3 DNA: TGTGCCAGCAGCCAGGGTCGGGACAGGGCGTACTTC; D gene: TRBD1; J gene: TRBJ2-4; V gene: TRBV3-1/TRBV3-2; clone size: -
CDR3 protein: CASSSTVSNQPQHF; CDR3 DNA: TGTGCCAGCAGCTCCACAGTGAGCAATCAGCCCCAGCATTTT; D gene: -; J gene: TRBJ1-5; V gene: TRBV7-2; clone size: -